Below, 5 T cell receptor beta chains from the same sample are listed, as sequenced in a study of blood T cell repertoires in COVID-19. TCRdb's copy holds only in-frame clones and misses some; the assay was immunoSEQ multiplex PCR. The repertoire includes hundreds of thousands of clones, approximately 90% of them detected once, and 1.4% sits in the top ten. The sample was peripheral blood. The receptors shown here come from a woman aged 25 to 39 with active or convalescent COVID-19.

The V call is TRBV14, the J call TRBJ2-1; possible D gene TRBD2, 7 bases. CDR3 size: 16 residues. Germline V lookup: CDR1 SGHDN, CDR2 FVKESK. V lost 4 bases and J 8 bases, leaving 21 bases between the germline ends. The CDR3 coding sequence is TGTGCCAGCAGCCCCTTGAGCGGGACACCCCTCGATGAGCAGTTCTTC. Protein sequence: CASSPLSGTPLDEQFF.

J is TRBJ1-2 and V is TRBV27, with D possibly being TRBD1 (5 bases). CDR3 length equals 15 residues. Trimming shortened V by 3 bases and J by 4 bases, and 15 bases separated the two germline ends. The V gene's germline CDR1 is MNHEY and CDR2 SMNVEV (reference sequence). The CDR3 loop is CASSFRQPALYGYTF. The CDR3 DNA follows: TGTGCCAGCAGTTTCCGACAGCCCGCCCTCTATGGCTACACCTTC.

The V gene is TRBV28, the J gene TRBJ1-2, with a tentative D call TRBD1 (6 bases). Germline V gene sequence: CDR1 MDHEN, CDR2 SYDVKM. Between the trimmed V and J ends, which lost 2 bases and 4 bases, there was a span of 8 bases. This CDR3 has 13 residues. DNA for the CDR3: TGTGCCAGCAGTTTAGGGACAAGCTATGGCTACACCTTC. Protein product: CASSLGTSYGYTF.

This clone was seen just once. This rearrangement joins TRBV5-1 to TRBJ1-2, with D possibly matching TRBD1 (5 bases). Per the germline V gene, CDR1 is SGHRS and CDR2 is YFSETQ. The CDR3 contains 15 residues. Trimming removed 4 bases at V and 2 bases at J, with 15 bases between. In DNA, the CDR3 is TGCGCCAGCAGCCACCTGCGGGAGGGGAACTATGGCTACACCTTC. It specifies CASSHLREGNYGYTF.

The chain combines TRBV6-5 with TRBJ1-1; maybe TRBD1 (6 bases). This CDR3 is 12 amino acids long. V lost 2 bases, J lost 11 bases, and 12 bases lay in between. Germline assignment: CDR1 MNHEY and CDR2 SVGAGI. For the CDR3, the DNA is TGTGCCAGCAGTTACGGGGGGGCGGATGCTTTCTTT. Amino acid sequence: CASSYGGADAFF.